Listed below are T cell receptor beta chains from one sample, sequenced in a study of blood T cell repertoires in COVID-19. The protocol was immunoSEQ multiplex PCR, while the TCRdb copy is restricted to in-frame clones and leaves out a portion. Of around 270,000 clones listed, around 85% are singletons. Sequenced material: peripheral blood. Receptors originate from a human donor with COVID-19, enrolled during active disease. The donor label of this sample is uncertain. Each CDR3 is given with its conserved first and last residue. The D gene is left open where the match is weak. Size is stated for part of the rows, as once, few or many counts, or as a class when the clone is expanded.

clone size: NA; V gene: TRBV3-1/TRBV3-2; D gene: NA; J gene: TRBJ1-2; CDR3 protein: CASSQPGAGYTF; CDR3 DNA: TGTGCCAGCAGCCAGCCAGGGGCCGGCTACACCTTC
clone size: once; V gene: TRBV30; D gene: NA; J gene: TRBJ1-6; CDR3 protein: CACAGGRGNSPLHF; CDR3 DNA: TGTGCCTGTGCCGGCGGGAGAGGAAATTCACCCCTCCACTTT
clone size: NA; V gene: TRBV5-5; D gene: NA; J gene: TRBJ2-2; CDR3 protein: CASSLRRESTGELFF; CDR3 DNA: TGTGCCAGCAGCTTGAGACGGGAAAGCACCGGGGAGCTGTTTTTT
clone size: once; V gene: TRBV27; D gene: TRBD1; J gene: TRBJ2-1; CDR3 protein: CASSLYRGNYNEQFF; CDR3 DNA: TGTGCCAGCAGTTTATACAGGGGGAACTACAATGAGCAGTTCTTC
clone size: NA; V gene: TRBV19; D gene: NA; J gene: TRBJ2-7; CDR3 protein: CASSIGTGRYEQYF; CDR3 DNA: TGTGCCAGTAGTATAGGTACGGGTCGCTACGAGCAGTACTTC
clone size: NA; V gene: TRBV6-5; D gene: TRBD2; J gene: TRBJ2-2; CDR3 protein: CASKTSRAGELFF; CDR3 DNA: TGTGCCAGCAAGACTAGCCGGGCCGGGGAGCTGTTTTTT
clone size: once; V gene: TRBV9; D gene: TRBD1; J gene: TRBJ2-2; CDR3 protein: CASSPRAGTDNTGELFF; CDR3 DNA: TGTGCCAGCAGCCCCCGGGCCGGGACAGATAACACCGGGGAGCTGTTTTTT
clone size: NA; V gene: TRBV19; D gene: TRBD2; J gene: TRBJ2-1; CDR3 protein: CASTPGGPSYNEQFF; CDR3 DNA: TGTGCCAGTACGCCGGGAGGGCCCTCCTACAATGAGCAGTTCTTC
clone size: NA; V gene: TRBV5-5; D gene: NA; J gene: TRBJ1-1; CDR3 protein: CASSLDRVALAFF; CDR3 DNA: TGTGCCAGCAGCTTGGACAGGGTTGCTCTAGCTTTCTTT
clone size: NA; V gene: TRBV11-2; D gene: NA; J gene: TRBJ2-2; CDR3 protein: CASSFGSPNTGELFF; CDR3 DNA: TGTGCCAGCAGCTTTGGGAGTCCGAACACCGGGGAGCTGTTTTTT
clone size: NA; V gene: TRBV20-1; D gene: TRBD2; J gene: TRBJ2-5; CDR3 protein: CSASRLATVQETQYF; CDR3 DNA: TGCAGTGCTAGTCGACTAGCGACGGTCCAAGAGACCCAGTACTTC
clone size: NA; V gene: TRBV7-2; D gene: TRBD1; J gene: TRBJ1-5; CDR3 protein: CASSLDRVSNQPQHF; CDR3 DNA: TGTGCCAGCAGCTTGGACAGGGTCAGCAATCAGCCCCAGCATTTT
clone size: NA; V gene: TRBV11-3; D gene: TRBD2; J gene: TRBJ2-1; CDR3 protein: CASGLSGGGDNEQFF; CDR3 DNA: TGTGCCAGCGGCCTTAGCGGGGGCGGGGACAATGAGCAGTTCTTC
clone size: NA; V gene: TRBV7-9; D gene: NA; J gene: TRBJ1-5; CDR3 protein: CASSLDGHSNQPQHF; CDR3 DNA: TGTGCCAGCAGCTTAGACGGTCATAGCAATCAGCCCCAGCATTTT
clone size: NA; V gene: TRBV29-1; D gene: NA; J gene: TRBJ2-3; CDR3 protein: CSPSILSAGVTDTQYF; CDR3 DNA: TGCAGCCCGTCCATCCTAAGCGCCGGGGTCACAGATACGCAGTATTTT
clone size: NA; V gene: TRBV27; D gene: NA; J gene: TRBJ2-7; CDR3 protein: CASSLSGGEQYF; CDR3 DNA: TGTGCCAGCAGTTTATCGGGAGGCGAGCAGTACTTC
clone size: few; V gene: TRBV25-1; D gene: NA; J gene: TRBJ2-5; CDR3 protein: CASSAIETQYF; CDR3 DNA: TGTGCCAGCAGTGCTATAGAGACCCAGTACTTC
clone size: NA; V gene: TRBV3-1/TRBV3-2; D gene: NA; J gene: TRBJ2-7; CDR3 protein: CASSVPGLNVYEQYF; CDR3 DNA: TGTGCCAGCAGCGTTCCGGGACTGAACGTCTACGAGCAGTACTTC
clone size: NA; V gene: TRBV3-1/TRBV3-2; D gene: NA; J gene: TRBJ1-1; CDR3 protein: CASSRGRRGNTEAFF; CDR3 DNA: TGTGCCAGCAGCCGGGGACGGCGGGGGAACACTGAAGCTTTCTTT
clone size: NA; V gene: TRBV28; D gene: TRBD1; J gene: TRBJ1-1; CDR3 protein: CASRKTGFFTEAFF; CDR3 DNA: TGTGCCAGCAGGAAGACAGGGTTTTTCACTGAAGCTTTCTTT
clone size: NA; V gene: TRBV19; D gene: TRBD1; J gene: TRBJ1-6; CDR3 protein: CASSPGQKNSPLHF; CDR3 DNA: TGTGCCAGTAGTCCGGGACAGAAGAATTCACCCCTCCACTTT
clone size: NA; V gene: TRBV7-9; D gene: TRBD1; J gene: TRBJ2-2; CDR3 protein: CASSSRDRVHGELFF; CDR3 DNA: TGTGCCAGCAGCTCCCGGGACAGGGTGCACGGGGAGCTGTTTTTT
clone size: NA; V gene: TRBV19; D gene: NA; J gene: TRBJ1-1; CDR3 protein: CASSPTGVGTEAFF; CDR3 DNA: TGTGCCAGTAGTCCCACAGGAGTTGGAACTGAAGCTTTCTTT
clone size: NA; V gene: TRBV9; D gene: NA; J gene: TRBJ2-5; CDR3 protein: CASSGPIPGGMGETQYF; CDR3 DNA: TGTGCCAGCAGCGGACCTATTCCGGGGGGCATGGGGGAGACCCAGTACTTC
clone size: NA; V gene: TRBV5-1; D gene: NA; J gene: TRBJ1-5; CDR3 protein: CASSQNTGSGQPQHF; CDR3 DNA: TGCGCCAGCAGCCAAAATACAGGGTCGGGTCAGCCCCAGCATTTT